This entry lists 23 T cell receptor beta chains sequenced from one sample in a study of T cell responses to AZD1222 COVID-19 vaccine. The table came from immunoSEQ multiplex PCR; TCRdb's copy has only in-frame clones and leaves some out. The sample gives approximately 150,000 clones, roughly 86% of which show up once; around 5% is in the top ten. The sequencing used peripheral blood, collected 28 days after the second AZD1222 dose. The receptors here all came from an adult who received the AZD1222 COVID-19 vaccine.

The chain employs TRBV10-1 and TRBJ2-4; 9 nucleotides line up with TRBD2. The length of the CDR3 is 15 residues. Germline lookup yields CDR1 WNHNN and CDR2 SYGVQD (reference sequence). J gave up 3 bases and V 7 bases, and 7 bases lay outside the gene matches. In DNA form, the CDR3 reads TGCGCCAGCACCGAGGGTAGCGGGAGCAAAAACATTCAGTACTTC. Its protein product is CASTEGSGSKNIQYF.

A few counts support this clone. V and J are TRBV2 and TRBJ1-3, with no clear D. V dropped 4 bases and J dropped 4 bases, with 8 bases sitting between them. Looked up from germline, CDR1 is SNHLY and CDR2 is FYNNEI. The CDR3 contains 13 residues. CDR3 sequence (DNA): TGTGCCAGCAGTGTATTCGGAGGAAACACCATATATTTT. Translation: CASSVFGGNTIYF.

V and J are TRBV29-1 and TRBJ1-3; D call uncertain. The CDR3 runs 12 residues. Germline V CDR1 and CDR2: SQVTM, ANQGSEA. Trimming took off 4 bases at V and 4 bases at J, with 8 bases between the two ends. CDR3 DNA sequence: TGCAGCGTTGGAGCCTCGGGAAACACCATATATTTT. It yields the protein CSVGASGNTIYF.

As concerns this clone: At one end the junction does not follow the germline gene, possibly because of a read error. The chain joins TRBV5-1 to TRBJ2-1, with D possibly being TRBD2 (5 bases). The CDR3 has 17 residues. Germline-derived CDR1 and CDR2 are SGHRS and YFSETQ. CDR3 bases: TGCGCCAACAGCTTGCGTGGCTCCGAGGGAACCTACAATGAGCAGTTCTTC. This encodes CANSLRGSEGTYNEQFF.

In its sample, this clone was seen once. The chain couples TRBV5-1 to TRBJ2-3; 10 bases fit TRBD2. The V segment lost 3 bases and the J segment 6 bases; nucleotides outside the gene matches: 4. The CDR3 contains 14 residues. Germline assignment: CDR1 SGHRS and CDR2 YFSETQ. The CDR3 DNA is TGCGCCAGCAGCTCTCTAGCGGGGGCCGATACGCAGTATTTT. Amino acids: CASSSLAGADTQYF.

The rearrangement uses TRBV20-1 and TRBJ2-5, with TRBD1 matching 7 bases. V was pared by 3 bases and J by 1 base, with 8 bases of the junction left unmatched. Germline V CDR1 and CDR2: DFQATT, SNEGSKA (reference sequence). This CDR3 contains 15 residues. For the CDR3, the DNA is TGCAGTGCTAGTCCCCTCGGGACAGTCCAAGAGACCCAGTACTTC. It specifies CSASPLGTVQETQYF.

The chain joins TRBV7-6 to TRBJ1-3; maybe TRBD1 (6 bases). Trimming removed 5 bases from V and 1 base from J, with 9 bases in between. The CDR3 has 14 residues. The germline V gene encodes CDR1 SGHVS and CDR2 FNYEAQ. This CDR3 is CASSPTGSGNTIYF. The CDR3 DNA sequence: TGTGCCAGCAGCCCCACAGGGTCTGGAAACACCATATATTTT.

This clone was recorded a few times. This sequence joins TRBV7-9 and TRBJ2-5, with D unresolved. CDR1 and CDR2 from the germline V gene are SEHNR and FQNEAQ (reference sequence). V lost 5 bases to trimming and J lost 5 bases, with 12 bases between them. CDR3 length: 13 residues. Here the CDR3 reads CASSPTTRETQYF. CDR3 bases: TGTGCCAGCAGCCCTACTACTCGGGAGACCCAGTACTTC.

The chain employs TRBV2 and TRBJ2-1; maybe TRBD1 (5 bases). Trimming removed 6 bases at V and 1 base at J, with 13 bases between. The CDR3 has 15 amino acids. Germline-derived CDR1 and CDR2 are SNHLY and FYNNEI. Here the CDR3 DNA reads TGTGCCAGCAGGCTACAGGCTGGGTCCTACAATGAGCAGTTCTTC. This sequence encodes CASRLQAGSYNEQFF.

Written as DNA, the CDR3 is TGTGCCAGCAGCCAGGGACAAAGCTATGGCTACACCTTC. It yields the protein CASSQGQSYGYTF. The V call is TRBV12-3 or TRBV12-4, the J call TRBJ1-2; maybe TRBD1 (6 bases). V was clipped by 6 bases and J by 4 bases, with 12 bases between them. CDR3 length: 13 residues.

This rearrangement joins TRBV5-1 to TRBJ2-2; D might be TRBD1 (5 bases). This CDR3 region has 14 residues. CDR1 is SGHRS, CDR2 YFSETQ, per germline. Trimming removed 5 bases at V and 2 bases at J, with 10 bases between. CDR3: CASRTVPNTGELFF. The DNA for the CDR3 is TGCGCCAGCAGGACAGTCCCAAACACCGGGGAGCTGTTTTTT.

The chain couples TRBV23-1 to TRBJ2-7; D not certain. TRBV23-1 is an ORF, and what it does is uncertain. This CDR3 has 15 residues. With 1 base removed from V and 0 bases from J, the gap between germline ends came to 10 bases. CDR3 sequence (DNA): TGCGCCAGCAGTCAATGTCGGCGGACCTCCTACGAGCAGTACTTC. The encoded protein is CASSQCRRTSYEQYF.

The chain links TRBV11-2 to TRBJ2-5; 8 bases line up with TRBD2. The ends lost 7 bases at V and 2 bases at J; junction bases unmatched: 6. The CDR3 is 14 amino acids. Looked up from germline, CDR1 is SGHAT and CDR2 is FQNNGV. The CDR3 nucleotides read TGTGCCAGCACCCCGGGGGGGATTCAAGAGACCCAGTACTTC. Translated, it gives CASTPGGIQETQYF. Full variable domain (rest looked up from reference TRBV11-2 and TRBJ2-5): EAGVAQSPRYKIIEKRQSVAFWCNPISGHATLYWYQQILGQGPKLLIQFQNNGVVDDSQLPKDRFSAERLKGVDSTLKIQPAKLEDSAVYLCASTPGGIQETQYFGPGTRLLVL.

The CDR3 protein is CASSYRGDYGYTF. CDR3 coding DNA: TGTGCCAGCAGTTATAGGGGCGACTATGGCTACACCTTC. The rearrangement uses TRBV27 and TRBJ1-2; TRBD1 is a possible D gene (5 bases). The V and J ends lost 4 bases and 3 bases respectively, with 9 bases between them. The V gene's germline CDR1 is MNHEY and CDR2 SMNVEV (reference sequence). CDR3 length equals 13 residues.

This chain joins TRBV18 and TRBJ2-2; D call uncertain. This CDR3 has 12 residues. The V end was cut by 6 bases, the J end by 7 bases, with 9 bases between. Looked up from germline, CDR1 is KGHSH and CDR2 is LQKENI. The CDR3 loop is CASSELSGELFF. The DNA of the CDR3 is TGTGCCAGCTCCGAGTTGAGCGGGGAGCTGTTTTTT.

The chain combines TRBV6-5 with TRBJ1-1, with D possibly matching TRBD1 (6 bases). The CDR3 extends over 13 amino acids. V was clipped by 4 bases and J by 7 bases, with 13 bases between them. The germline gives CDR1 MNHEY, CDR2 SVGAGI. CDR3 region: CASSWRGTNEAFF. DNA of the CDR3: TGTGCCAGCAGTTGGCGCGGGACAAATGAAGCTTTCTTT.

This sequence joins TRBV5-1 and TRBJ2-7; the D gene is possibly TRBD2 (6 bases). The CDR3 totals 16 residues. V was shortened by 4 bases and J by 5 bases, with 22 bases between the two germline ends. Germline V CDR1 and CDR2: SGHRS, YFSETQ. The DNA of the CDR3 is TGCGCCAGCAGCGTGGTCCAGCCGGGGGTCGGGAACGAGCAGTACTTC. Protein: CASSVVQPGVGNEQYF.

The J gene is TRBJ1-5, the V gene TRBV18, with 9 nucleotides matching TRBD1. The junction had 5 bases not matched to a gene; V was cut back by 2 bases and J by 6 bases. CDR1 is KGHSH and CDR2 is LQKENI in the germline V gene. The CDR3 length is 15 residues. Here the CDR3 reads CASSPGTGSFQPQHF. The CDR3, as DNA: TGTGCCAGCTCACCAGGGACAGGGTCTTTTCAGCCCCAGCATTTT. Variable domain in full (rest from reference TRBV18 and TRBJ1-5): NAGVMQNPRHLVRRRGQEARLRCSPMKGHSHVYWYRQLPEEGLKFMVYLQKENIIDESGMPKERFSAEFPKEGPSILRIQQVVRGDSAAYFCASSPGTGSFQPQHFGDGTRLSIL.

This rearrangement joins TRBV3-1 (or the pseudogene TRBV3-2) to TRBJ1-2; no reliable D call. The germline V and J ends were trimmed by 0 bases and 2 bases, with 7 bases remaining between them. Per germline, CDR1 LGHDT and CDR2 YNNKEL (reference sequence). The CDR3 runs to 14 residues. CDR3 bases: TGTGCCAGCAGCCAAGATCGGCAGAACTATGGCTACACCTTC. Translated: CASSQDRQNYGYTF.

This clone has just a few counts. The rearrangement uses TRBV7-2 and TRBJ2-3; the D gene is possibly TRBD2 (6 bases). CDR1 and CDR2 from the germline V gene are SGHTA and FQGNSA. Trimming removed 5 bases from V and 1 base from J, with 13 bases in between. The CDR3 has 15 amino acids. The CDR3 is CASSAGTPGTDTQYF. The CDR3 DNA reads TGTGCCAGCAGCGCCGGGACTCCGGGCACAGATACGCAGTATTTT.

The gene calls are TRBV7-9 and TRBJ1-6, with D unresolved. CDR1 and CDR2 from the germline V gene are SEHNR and FQNEAQ (reference sequence). The length of the CDR3 is 15 residues. V shed 3 bases and J shed 0 bases, with 6 bases lying between them. DNA for the CDR3: TGTGCCAGCAGCTTGTGGAGCTCCTATAATTCACCCCTCCACTTT. Its protein product is CASSLWSSYNSPLHF.

V gene TRBV19 combines with J gene TRBJ2-5; D call uncertain. Per the germline V gene, CDR1 is LNHDA and CDR2 is SQIVND (reference sequence). V was shortened by 1 base and J by 5 bases, with 8 bases between the two germline ends. The CDR3 is 13 residues long. The CDR3 nucleotides are TGTGCCAGTAGTATAGCGACTTTTGAGACCCAGTACTTC. Amino acid sequence: CASSIATFETQYF.

The chain uses TRBV5-6 and TRBJ1-1; D call uncertain. CDR1 is SGHDT and CDR2 is YYEEEE in the germline V gene. CDR3 length: 17 amino acids. With 2 bases removed from V and 0 bases from J, the gap between germline ends came to 17 bases. The DNA for the CDR3 is TGTGCCAGCAGCTTAGGAGTGGGAGTTCCTGTGAACACTGAAGCTTTCTTT. Encoded protein: CASSLGVGVPVNTEAFF.